This T cell receptor beta chain was recovered during a study of monozygotic twins with inflammatory bowel disease. Turning to this clonotype: As yet, its antigen is unknown.

Study results and caveats: IBD patients carried less diverse TCRbeta repertoires (inverse Simpson) than healthy co-twins.

TCRdb reprocessed the 5' RACE reads and keeps a single row for each CDR3 protein, giving no DNA. Its listing shows nearly 450,000 distinct CDR3 sequences. The CDR3 runs 13 residues. The germline CDR1 and CDR2 sequences are SGHRS and YFSETQ. This chain joins TRBV5-1 and TRBJ2-3; TCRdb selects TRBD1, and the lack of DNA leaves this call unchecked. The sample comprised blood. The receptor was isolated from a human donor with ulcerative colitis or Crohn's disease, or a healthy co-twin of an affected twin (not recorded which). This chain's CDR3 is CASRDPGEDTQYF.